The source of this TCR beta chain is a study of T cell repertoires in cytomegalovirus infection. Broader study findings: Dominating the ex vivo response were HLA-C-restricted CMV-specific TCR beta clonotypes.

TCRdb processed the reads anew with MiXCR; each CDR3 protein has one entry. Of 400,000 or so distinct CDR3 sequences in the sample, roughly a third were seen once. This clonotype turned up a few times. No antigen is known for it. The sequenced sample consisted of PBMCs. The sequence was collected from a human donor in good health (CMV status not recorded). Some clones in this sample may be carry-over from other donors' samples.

The CDR3 region is CSARERLGPFGNQPQHF. The CDR3 DNA sequence: TGCAGTGCTAGAGAGCGCCTTGGGCCCTTCGGGAATCAGCCCCAGCATTTT. The V gene is TRBV20-1, the J gene TRBJ1-5; D gene unclear. This CDR3 has 17 amino acids. V was clipped by 0 bases and J by 4 bases, with 19 bases between them. Germline CDR1 and CDR2: DFQATT and SNEGSKA (reference sequence).